Shown below are 20 T cell receptor beta chains from a single sample sequenced in a study of T cell responses to AZD1222 COVID-19 vaccine. Sequenced by immunoSEQ multiplex PCR; TCRdb stores in-frame clones only, minus some. Of under 90,000 clones in the sample, approximately 83% were seen once. The material sequenced was peripheral blood, taken 28 days after the second AZD1222 dose. The receptors come from an adult who received the AZD1222 COVID-19 vaccine.

The chain joins TRBV19 to TRBJ1-5; D is possibly TRBD1 (6 bases). This CDR3 is built from 16 residues. In germline, CDR1 is LNHDA, CDR2 SQIVND (reference sequence). V dropped 4 bases and J dropped 0 bases, with 13 bases sitting between them. CDR3 DNA: TGTGCCAGTAGTAGACAGGTCCAATATAGCAATCAGCCCCAGCATTTT. Translation: CASSRQVQYSNQPQHF.

The V gene is TRBV7-9, the J gene TRBJ1-5, with D maybe TRBD1 (5 bases). The V end lost 5 bases, the J end lost 9 bases, and 29 bases lay between the germline ends. The germline V gene has CDR1 SEHNR and CDR2 FQNEAQ (reference sequence). CDR3 length: 18 amino acids. The chain's CDR3 is CASSLGVLEPPLDSPQHF. The CDR3 region has the DNA TGTGCCAGCAGCCTGGGGGTTCTGGAACCACCCCTTGATTCGCCCCAGCATTTT.

V and J are TRBV11-1 and TRBJ1-1, with 9 bases that match TRBD1. CDR1 SGHAT and CDR2 FQDESV come from the germline V gene (reference sequence). Trimming removed 4 bases from V and 6 bases from J; junction bases left unmatched: 9. The CDR3 is 15 residues long. The CDR3 nucleotides are TGTGCCAGCAGCTCCCCTGGACAGGGGAGGTCTGAAGCTTTCTTT. It is translated as CASSSPGQGRSEAFF.

The rearrangement links TRBV7-9 to TRBJ1-4, with D unresolved. Germline-derived CDR1 and CDR2 are SEHNR and FQNEAQ (reference sequence). The V end was cut by 1 base, the J end by 2 bases, with 8 bases between. The CDR3 runs 15 residues. In DNA form, the CDR3 reads TGTGCCAGCAGCTTAGGAGGGTGGACTAATGAAAAACTGTTTTTT. Protein: CASSLGGWTNEKLFF.

This clone was picked up one time. The V gene is TRBV11-2, the J gene TRBJ2-7, with D possibly TRBD2 on 7 matching bases. Trimming cost V 2 bases and J 2 bases, with 16 bases left between them. Germline CDR1 and CDR2: SGHAT and FQNNGV. The length of the CDR3 is 16 residues. CDR3 nucleotides: TGTGCCAGCAGCTTAACTGGCGGGGGCCTTACCTACGAGCAGTACTTC. Translation: CASSLTGGGLTYEQYF.

This chain uses TRBV2 with TRBJ1-3; 7 bases are a match to TRBD1. The CDR3 runs 16 residues. Germline loops: CDR1 SNHLY, CDR2 FYNNEI. Germline trimming cut 7 bases from V and 2 bases from J; bases unmatched to any gene: 11. The CDR3 protein is CASTDPGQSAGNTIYF. The CDR3 DNA sequence: TGTGCCAGCACTGACCCGGGACAGAGCGCTGGAAACACCATATATTTT.

A word on this clone: This clone may be a read error of a much larger clone one base away. V and J are TRBV3-1 (or the pseudogene TRBV3-2) and TRBJ2-7; tentatively, D is TRBD1 or TRBD2 (5 bases each). The V end was cut by 3 bases, the J end by 2 bases, with 5 bases between. Germline V lookup: CDR1 LGHDT, CDR2 YNNKEL (reference sequence). This CDR3 region has 12 residues. The CDR3 region is CASSQGAYEQYF. The CDR3 DNA follows: TGTGCCAGCAGCCAGGGGGCCTACGAGCAGTACTTC.

This clone was recorded once. CDR3 DNA: TGTGCCAGCAGCCAGACAGGGAATCAGCCCCAGCATTTT. Its translation: CASSQTGNQPQHF. This rearrangement joins TRBV7-9 to TRBJ1-5, with 7 bases aligning to TRBD1. Looked up from germline, CDR1 is SEHNR and CDR2 is FQNEAQ (reference sequence). CDR3 length equals 13 residues. Unmatched junction bases numbered 2, after V lost 5 bases and J lost 4 bases.

Here the CDR3 reads CASGGEVSETQYF. For the CDR3, the DNA is TGTGCCAGCGGGGGGGAGGTTTCAGAGACCCAGTACTTC. The genes are TRBV2 and TRBJ2-5, with 7 bases fitting TRBD2. Germline V gives CDR1 SNHLY, CDR2 FYNNEI. The CDR3 consists of 13 residues. V was clipped by 8 bases and J by 4 bases; unmatched bases: 7.

This chain joins TRBV6-5 and TRBJ1-1; D gene ambiguous. CDR1 and CDR2 from the germline V gene are MNHEY and SVGAGI. This CDR3 region has 14 residues. Trimming cost V 6 bases and J 5 bases, with 16 bases left between them. CDR3 DNA: TGTGCCAGCAGGTCAGCAGGACTAGGGACTGAAGCTTTCTTT. This sequence encodes CASRSAGLGTEAFF.

As regards this clone: The junction differs from germline at one of its ends, possibly a read error. The V call is TRBV7-7, the J call TRBJ2-1, with D possibly being TRBD1 (6 bases). The CDR3 length is 14 residues. Germline CDR1 SSHAT, CDR2 FNYEAQ (reference sequence). This CDR3 is CASSLSYRANEQFF. The CDR3 nucleotides are TGTGCTAGCAGCTTGAGTTACAGGGCCAATGAGCAGTTCTTC.

This clone occurred a few times. The chain recombines TRBV7-9 with TRBJ2-2; no reliable D call. The CDR3 runs to 11 residues. Looked up from germline, CDR1 is SEHNR and CDR2 is FQNEAQ (reference sequence). V was pared by 2 bases and J by 7 bases, with 2 bases between. The CDR3 spells CASSLLGELFF. CDR3 in DNA: TGTGCCAGCAGCTTACTCGGGGAGCTGTTTTTT.

The chain uses TRBV11-2 and TRBJ2-1; weak D call: TRBD1 (6 bases). The germline V gene has CDR1 SGHAT and CDR2 FQNNGV. CDR3 length: 15 amino acids. V was trimmed by 1 base and J by 1 base, leaving 8 bases between them. The CDR3 loop is CASSLAGVSYNEQFF. DNA for the CDR3: TGTGCCAGCAGCTTAGCAGGGGTTTCCTACAATGAGCAGTTCTTC.

The chain combines TRBV3-1 (or the pseudogene TRBV3-2) with TRBJ1-2; D might be TRBD1 (5 bases). The CDR3 consists of 16 residues. Per the germline V gene, CDR1 is LGHDT and CDR2 is YNNKEL (reference sequence). Trimming cost V 1 base and J 1 base, with 13 bases left between them. This CDR3 reads CASSQAPPGYNYGYTF. The CDR3, as DNA: TGTGCCAGCAGCCAAGCTCCCCCAGGGTATAACTATGGCTACACCTTC.

This chain uses TRBV12-3 or TRBV12-4 with TRBJ1-1; D not resolved. The V end was cut by 4 bases, the J end by 8 bases, with 8 bases between. The CDR3 is 11 residues long. This CDR3 reads CASSSEREAFF. CDR3 in DNA: TGTGCCAGCAGTTCAGAACGGGAAGCTTTCTTT.

This chain connects TRBV28 to TRBJ1-4; D gene uncertain. Trimming took 6 bases from V and 8 from J, leaving 19 bases between them. Looked up from germline, CDR1 is MDHEN and CDR2 is SYDVKM. CDR3 size: 15 residues. CDR3 bases: TGTGCCAGCAGCCCCATGTTTAGGTACAGCGAAAAACTGTTTTTT. This sequence encodes CASSPMFRYSEKLFF.

The chain combines TRBV6-4 with TRBJ1-1; D is ambiguous. The CDR3 covers 15 residues. In germline, CDR1 is MRHNA, CDR2 SNTAGT. The germline V and J ends were trimmed by 6 bases and 2 bases, with 16 bases remaining between them. This CDR3 is CASRPGRAGNTEAFF. CDR3 nucleotides: TGTGCCAGCAGACCCGGGAGGGCCGGTAACACTGAAGCTTTCTTT.

The chain joins TRBV21-1 to TRBJ1-6; the tabulated D call, TRBD1, remains unverified against the DNA. TRBV21-1 is described as a pseudogene. This CDR3 spans 16 amino acids. The chain's CDR3 is CASAHRGRSYNSPLHF. The CDR3 DNA reads TGTGCCAGCGCCCACAGGGGGCGTTCCTATAATTCACCCCTCCACTTT.

The genes are TRBV9 and TRBJ2-3; D gene unclear. V lost 4 bases to trimming and J lost 9 bases, with 12 bases between them. Germline V gene sequence: CDR1 SGDLS, CDR2 YYNGEE. The CDR3 extends over 12 amino acids. DNA of the CDR3: TGTGCCAGCAGCAAACCCCCCGGCACGCAGTATTTT. Protein: CASSKPPGTQYF. Based on the CDR3 plus reference TRBV9 and TRBJ2-3, the full variable domain is DSGVTQTPKHLITATGQRVTLRCSPRSGDLSVYWYQQSLDQGLQFLIQYYNGEERAKGNILERFSAQQFPDLHSELNLSSLELGDSALYFCASSKPPGTQYFGPGTRLTVL.

The V gene is TRBV12-3 or TRBV12-4, the J gene TRBJ2-2; tentatively, D is TRBD1 (5 bases). The V end was cut by 6 bases, the J end by 4 bases, with 9 bases between. The CDR3 is made up of 13 amino acids. The CDR3 protein is CASRGATTGELFF. Written as DNA, the CDR3 is TGTGCCAGCAGAGGGGCAACCACCGGGGAGCTGTTTTTT.